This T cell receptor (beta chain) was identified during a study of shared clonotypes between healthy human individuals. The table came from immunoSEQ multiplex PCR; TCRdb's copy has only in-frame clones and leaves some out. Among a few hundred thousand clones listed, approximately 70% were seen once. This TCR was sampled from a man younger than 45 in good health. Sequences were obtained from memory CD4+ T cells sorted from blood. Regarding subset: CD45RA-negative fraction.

Here the CDR3 DNA reads TGCGCCAGCAGCTACGCAGGGGACACCCAGTACTTC. This codes for CASSYAGDTQYF. The rearrangement uses TRBV5-1 and TRBJ2-5; TRBD1 is a possible D gene (6 bases). The germline gives CDR1 SGHRS, CDR2 YFSETQ. V was clipped by 3 bases and J by 8 bases, with 11 bases between them. The CDR3 spans 12 residues.